These 11 T cell receptor beta chains were all obtained from the same sample, sequenced in a study of cytomegalovirus exposure and HLA in healthy donors. This PCR relied on a set of 60 Vbeta primers and 13 Jbeta primers. Profiled with immunoSEQ multiplex PCR; TCRdb holds only in-frame clones, not every one. The sample shows roughly 80,000 clones, 60% to 80% of them seen only once. Sequencing was carried out using PBMCs. All receptors derive from a middle-aged woman in good health and CMV-seronegative.

The V and J genes are TRBV27 and TRBJ2-5; 8 bases line up with TRBD1. Per the germline V gene, CDR1 is MNHEY and CDR2 is SMNVEV (reference sequence). The CDR3 covers 14 residues. With V trimmed by 2 bases and J by 6 bases, 5 bases remained unmatched. The CDR3 DNA reads as TGTGCCAGCAGTTTAGGGCAGGGGGCGCAGACCCAGTACTTC. Translation gives CASSLGQGAQTQYF.

This clone came up once. The J gene is TRBJ2-7, the V gene TRBV18; TRBD1 matches 8 bases. From germline, CDR1 is KGHSH and CDR2 LQKENI. V was clipped by 3 bases and J by 3 bases; unmatched bases: 7. The CDR3 totals 15 residues. CDR3 protein: CASSPVRDRNYEQYF. The CDR3 nucleotides are TGTGCCAGCTCACCGGTCCGGGACAGGAACTACGAGCAGTACTTC.

The chain combines TRBV18 with TRBJ2-3, with 9 bases aligning to TRBD1. The CDR3 has 18 amino acids. Trimming removed 3 bases from V and 0 bases from J; junction bases left unmatched: 10. Germline assignment: CDR1 KGHSH and CDR2 LQKENI. The CDR3 sequence is CASSPGTGSSPSTDTQYF. The CDR3 bases are TGTGCCAGCTCACCGGGGACAGGGTCGTCCCCTAGCACAGATACGCAGTATTTT.

V is TRBV6-1 and J is TRBJ1-5; TRBD1 might be the D (5 bases). Germline CDR1 reads MNHNS; CDR2 reads SASEGT. This CDR3 is 14 amino acids long. Between the trimmed V and J ends, which lost 5 bases and 7 bases, there was a span of 15 bases. DNA of the CDR3: TGTGCCAGCAGTTATCGGGGGGATCGGCAGCCCCAGCATTTT. Its translation is CASSYRGDRQPQHF.

V gene TRBV4-1 combines with J gene TRBJ1-2; TRBD1 might be the D (6 bases). This CDR3 has 16 residues. V was pared by 5 bases and J by 8 bases, with 24 bases between. Germline loops: CDR1 MGHRA, CDR2 YSYEKL. The CDR3 region is CASSSPSSGDIEGYTF. The DNA of the CDR3 is TGCGCCAGCAGCTCCCCCTCTTCAGGGGATATAGAAGGCTACACCTTC.

This clone has more than one count but fewer than ten. The V gene is TRBV9, the J gene TRBJ2-3; 9 bases are a match to TRBD2. Germline V gives CDR1 SGDLS, CDR2 YYNGEE. The CDR3 sequence is 18 residues long. Trimming took 0 bases from V and 1 from J; bases not matched to a gene: 9. The CDR3 region has the DNA TGTGCCAGCAGCGTAGGGGCAGGGACTAGCAGACGCACAGATACGCAGTATTTT. The encoded protein is CASSVGAGTSRRTDTQYF. The full variable domain, its missing parts supplied by reference TRBV9 and TRBJ2-3, is DSGVTQTPKHLITATGQRVTLRCSPRSGDLSVYWYQQSLDQGLQFLIQYYNGEERAKGNILERFSAQQFPDLHSELNLSSLELGDSALYFCASSVGAGTSRRTDTQYFGPGTRLTVL.

J is TRBJ2-6 and V is TRBV6-1; 7 bases are a match to TRBD1. Germline V CDR1 and CDR2: MNHNS, SASEGT. The CDR3 is 15 amino acids. With V trimmed by 6 bases and J by 3 bases, 5 bases remained unmatched. CDR3: CASSPTGDGANVLTF. In DNA form, the CDR3 reads TGTGCCAGCAGCCCTACAGGGGATGGGGCCAACGTCCTGACTTTC.

The chain uses TRBV2 and TRBJ2-7; 10 nucleotides match TRBD1. Germline CDR1 and CDR2: SNHLY and FYNNEI. V dropped 6 bases and J dropped 1; count of bases not matched to a gene: 6. The CDR3 extends over 15 amino acids. Here the CDR3 reads CASRGDRGLSYEQYF. The CDR3 coding sequence is TGTGCCAGCAGGGGGGACAGGGGACTTTCCTACGAGCAGTACTTC.

This clone appeared once. The chain uses TRBV15 and TRBJ2-6, with 9 bases fitting TRBD1. Germline V gives CDR1 LNHNV, CDR2 YYDKDF (reference sequence). V was clipped by 4 bases and J by 0 bases; unmatched bases: 16. The CDR3 has 21 amino acids. The CDR3 here is CATSTPGGTGNHYSGANVLTF. CDR3 nucleotide sequence: TGTGCCACCAGCACTCCCGGTGGGACAGGGAACCATTACTCTGGGGCCAACGTCCTGACTTTC. The full variable domain, its missing parts supplied by reference TRBV15 and TRBJ2-6, is DAMVIQNPRYQVTQFGKPVTLSCSQTLNHNVMYWYQQKSSQAPKLLFHYYDKDFNNEADTPDNFQSRRPNTSFCFLDIRSPGLGDTAMYLCATSTPGGTGNHYSGANVLTFGAGSRLTVL.

This chain joins TRBV6-1 and TRBJ2-2, with 8 positions matching TRBD1. Unmatched junction bases numbered 8, after V lost 4 bases and J lost 7 bases. Germline V lookup: CDR1 MNHNS, CDR2 SASEGT. The CDR3 sequence is 15 residues long. The CDR3 sequence is CASSVSTGAVGELFF. The CDR3 DNA follows: TGTGCCAGCAGTGTGTCGACAGGGGCGGTCGGGGAGCTGTTTTTT.

This clone occurred a few times. J is TRBJ2-7 and V is TRBV7-2; possibly TRBD2 for D (8 bases). Germline CDR1 reads SGHTA; CDR2 reads FQGNSA. The V gene lost 0 bases and the J gene lost 2 bases, with 20 bases spanning the gap. CDR3 size: 18 residues. CDR3 residues: CASSLAQGVRGRTYEQYF. In DNA, the CDR3 is TGTGCCAGCAGCTTAGCCCAGGGGGTACGCGGGAGGACCTACGAGCAGTACTTC.